Listed here are 10 T cell receptor beta chains from one sample, sequenced in a study of blood T cell repertoires in COVID-19. Sequenced by immunoSEQ multiplex PCR; TCRdb stores in-frame clones only, minus some. The sample comprises about 70,000 clones, about three quarters of which are singletons, and 7.5% to 10% rests with the top ten. The sample consisted of peripheral blood. These receptors originate from a human donor in a cohort sampled during active COVID-19.

The chain joins TRBV28 to TRBJ1-2; 10 bases match TRBD1. This CDR3 contains 14 residues. V lost 2 bases and J lost 8; bases outside the gene matches: 5. Looked up from germline, CDR1 is MDHEN and CDR2 is SYDVKM. CDR3 protein: CASSLGGTGAGYTF. The CDR3 DNA is TGTGCCAGCAGTTTAGGAGGGACAGGGGCGGGCTACACCTTC.

The chain links TRBV5-1 to TRBJ1-2; D is uncertain. Trimming left V 0 bases short and J 4 bases short, with 4 bases between. CDR1 and CDR2 from the germline V gene are SGHRS and YFSETQ. The CDR3 runs to 12 residues. Here the CDR3 reads CASSLGAYGYTF. The CDR3 DNA sequence: TGCGCCAGCAGCTTGGGGGCCTATGGCTACACCTTC.

The chain combines TRBV7-9 with TRBJ1-4; 7 nucleotides match TRBD1. V lost 3 bases to trimming and J lost 7 bases; unmatched junction nucleotides: 11. CDR1 SEHNR and CDR2 FQNEAQ come from the germline V gene (reference sequence). This CDR3 is built from 16 residues. CDR3 protein: CASSFQEGRQGEKLFF. The CDR3 nucleotides are TGTGCCAGCAGCTTTCAGGAGGGAAGACAGGGTGAAAAACTGTTTTTT. The entire variable domain, with the rest obtained from reference TRBV7-9 and TRBJ1-4, is as follows: DTGVSQNPRHKITKRGQNVTFRCDPISEHNRLYWYRQTLGQGPEFLTYFQNEAQLEKSRLLSDRFSAERPKGSFSTLEIQRTEQGDSAMYLCASSFQEGRQGEKLFFGSGTQLSVL.

V gene TRBV5-1 combines with J gene TRBJ1-3; D gene ambiguous. This CDR3 is 14 amino acids long. Germline V gene data show CDR1 as SGHRS and CDR2 as YFSETQ. V was pared by 0 bases and J by 3 bases, with 7 bases between. The CDR3 nucleotides are TGCGCCAGCAGCTTGGCCGGTAATGGAAACACCATATATTTT. Residues: CASSLAGNGNTIYF.

This clone has only one observation. The chain joins TRBV9 to TRBJ2-5, with D unresolved. This CDR3 has 13 amino acids. Germline V gene sequence: CDR1 SGDLS, CDR2 YYNGEE. Deletions cut 0 bases from V and 5 bases from J, with 8 bases between. In DNA form, the CDR3 reads TGTGCCAGCAGCGTAGGTGGCCTTGAGACCCAGTACTTC. Translating it yields CASSVGGLETQYF.

This clone was detected only a few times. The identical CDR3 is also encoded by other nucleotide sequences in the sample. The genes are TRBV12-3 or TRBV12-4 and TRBJ1-2, with a tentative D call TRBD1 (6 bases). V lost 4 bases and J 5 bases, leaving 8 bases between the germline ends. CDR3 length: 12 amino acids. The CDR3 region has the DNA TGTGCCAGCAGTTCAACAGGGTATGGCTACACCTTC. Its protein product is CASSSTGYGYTF.

The J gene is TRBJ1-2, the V gene TRBV11-3; no clear D. The CDR3 totals 12 residues. The germline V gene encodes CDR1 SGHNT and CDR2 YENEEA. The V gene lost 4 bases and the J gene lost 6 bases, with 9 bases spanning the gap. This chain's CDR3 is CASSYDKHGYTF. Here the CDR3 DNA reads TGTGCCAGCAGCTATGACAAACATGGCTACACCTTC.

This clone was counted a single time. This chain links TRBV7-9 with TRBJ1-4, with D maybe TRBD1 (6 bases). Germline CDR1 and CDR2: SEHNR and FQNEAQ (reference sequence). The CDR3 has 15 amino acids. The ends were cut back, 3 bases at V and 6 bases at J, with 14 bases in the middle. The CDR3 DNA sequence: TGTGCCAGCAGCTTTGGTAGGGCAGGGGATGAAAAACTGTTTTTT. Amino acids: CASSFGRAGDEKLFF.

V and J are TRBV18 and TRBJ2-5; TRBD2 agrees at 8 bases. The CDR3 sequence is 15 residues long. Germline V gene lookup returns CDR1 KGHSH and CDR2 LQKENI. V shed 3 bases and J 1 base; nucleotides not matched to a gene: 4. CDR3 sequence: CASSPREGIQETQYF. The DNA for the CDR3 is TGTGCCAGCTCACCTCGGGAGGGGATCCAAGAGACCCAGTACTTC.

In DNA, the CDR3 is TGTGCCAGCAGCTCCGACAGGGTCAAAGGAGAGACCCAGTACTTC. Encoded protein: CASSSDRVKGETQYF. The chain combines TRBV7-7 with TRBJ2-5; 7 bases fit TRBD1. This CDR3 has 15 amino acids. Germline V gene sequence: CDR1 SSHAT, CDR2 FNYEAQ (reference sequence). V lost 4 bases, J lost 4 bases, and 9 bases stayed unmatched.